What follows are 27 T cell receptor beta chains derived from one specimen sequenced in a study of cytomegalovirus exposure and HLA in healthy donors. Vbeta (60) and Jbeta (13) primers were used in the PCR. TCRdb's copy holds only in-frame clones and misses some; the assay was immunoSEQ multiplex PCR. The data contain some 95,000 clones, more than 60% of them singletons. The sample taken for sequencing was PBMCs. All receptors derive from a man aged 45 to 65 in good health and CMV-seropositive.

The rearrangement uses TRBV14 and TRBJ1-4; 8 bases align to TRBD1. The V and J ends lost 1 base and 8 bases, in that order; junction bases with no gene match: 9. The CDR3 contains 16 residues. Germline V CDR1 and CDR2: SGHDN, FVKESK. CDR3: CASSQGLQGAGEKLFF. The CDR3 DNA follows: TGTGCCAGCAGCCAAGGGTTGCAGGGGGCCGGGGAAAAACTGTTTTTT.

The genes are TRBV7-2 and TRBJ1-2, with D possibly matching TRBD1 (5 bases). V gave up 1 base and J gave up 4 bases, with 13 bases separating them. The V gene's germline CDR1 is SGHTA and CDR2 FQGNSA. CDR3 length equals 15 residues. CDR3 sequence reads: CASSLGGGVGYGYTF. Here the CDR3 DNA reads TGTGCCAGCAGCTTAGGGGGAGGGGTCGGCTATGGCTACACCTTC.

This chain connects TRBV7-6 to TRBJ2-7, with 14 bases that match TRBD2. Germline loops: CDR1 SGHVS, CDR2 FNYEAQ. This CDR3 is 15 amino acids long. Losses at the gene ends were 6 bases for V and 7 bases for J; bases not matched to a gene: 8. CDR3 in amino acids: CASSQGTSGGREQYF. The CDR3 coding sequence is TGTGCCAGCAGTCAGGGGACTAGCGGGGGTCGGGAGCAGTACTTC. Drawing the rest from reference TRBV7-6 and TRBJ2-7, the complete variable domain is GAGVSQSPRYKVTKRGQDVALRCDPISGHVSLYWYRQALGQGPEFLTYFNYEAQQDKSGLPNDRFSAERPEGSISTLTIQRTEQRDSAMYRCASSQGTSGGREQYFGPGTRLTVT.

This chain joins TRBV28 and TRBJ2-1; 14 nucleotides agree with TRBD2. After removal of 11 bases from V and 6 bases from J, the junction contained 9 bases not matched to a gene. The CDR3 length is 15 residues. CDR1 and CDR2 from the germline V gene are MDHEN and SYDVKM. The CDR3 coding sequence is TGTGCCGCTTCTCGGGGACTAGCGGGGGCCAATGAGCAGTTCTTC. Its translation: CAASRGLAGANEQFF.

The chain employs TRBV11-2 and TRBJ2-3; TRBD1 agrees at 12 bases. The CDR3 runs to 17 residues. Losses at the gene ends were 6 bases for V and 5 bases for J; bases not matched to a gene: 12. Germline V gives CDR1 SGHAT, CDR2 FQNNGV. The CDR3 nucleotides are TGTGCCAGCAGGAAACCGGGACAGGGGGCTGGCCGAGATACGCAGTATTTT. Translation gives CASRKPGQGAGRDTQYF.

This clone has more than one count but fewer than ten. This chain uses TRBV6-4 with TRBJ1-2; 11 positions match TRBD1. The CDR3 contains 14 residues. The V gene's germline CDR1 is MRHNA and CDR2 SNTAGT. The V gene end was trimmed by 6 bases and the J gene end by 7 bases; junction bases not matched to a gene: 7. The CDR3 sequence: CASRPRTGGVGYTF. In nucleotides, the CDR3 is TGTGCCAGCAGGCCCCGGACAGGGGGCGTTGGCTACACCTTC.

V and J are TRBV5-5 and TRBJ2-7, with D possibly being TRBD1 (6 bases). Germline V lookup: CDR1 SGHKS, CDR2 YYEKEE (reference sequence). V gave up 4 bases and J gave up 2 bases, with 16 bases separating them. The CDR3 is 15 residues long. CDR3 in DNA: TGTGCCAGCAGCCCAGATACAGGGTATACCTACGAGCAGTACTTC. This sequence encodes CASSPDTGYTYEQYF. Filled out from reference TRBV5-5 and TRBJ2-7, the complete variable domain reads DAGVTQSPTHLIKTRGQQVTLRCSPISGHKSVSWYQQVLGQGPQFIFQYYEKEERGRGNFPDRFSARQFPNYSSELNVNALLLGDSALYLCASSPDTGYTYEQYFGPGTRLTVT.

The chain is built from TRBV30 and TRBJ1-4, with 7 bases identical to TRBD1. V gave up 7 bases and J gave up 7 bases; unmatched junction bases: 6. There are 12 residues in the CDR3. CDR1 is GTSNPN and CDR2 is SVGIG in the germline V gene (reference sequence). In nucleotides, the CDR3 is TGTGCCTCCGACAGGGTGGGTGAAAAACTGTTTTTT. This encodes CASDRVGEKLFF.

The V and J genes are TRBV6-4 and TRBJ1-1; 9 bases agree with TRBD1. The ends lost 2 bases at V and 11 bases at J; junction bases unmatched: 3. The CDR3 has 12 residues. Per the germline V gene, CDR1 is MRHNA and CDR2 is SNTAGT. CDR3 coding DNA: TGTGCCAGCAGTGACACAGGGGGCCCGGCTTTCTTT. Translating gives CASSDTGGPAFF.

This rearrangement joins TRBV14 to TRBJ2-5, with a possible D match to TRBD2 (6 bases). Per germline, CDR1 SGHDN and CDR2 FVKESK. The germline V and J ends were trimmed by 1 base and 2 bases, with 20 bases remaining between them. The CDR3 spans 18 residues. The CDR3 region is CASSQGQNYRGVQETQYF. DNA of the CDR3: TGTGCCAGCAGCCAAGGGCAGAATTACCGCGGGGTTCAAGAGACCCAGTACTTC. Drawing the rest from reference TRBV14 and TRBJ2-5, the complete variable domain is EAGVTQFPSHSVIEKGQTVTLRCDPISGHDNLYWYRRVMGKEIKFLLHFVKESKQDESGMPNNRFLAERTGGTYSTLKVQPAELEDSGVYFCASSQGQNYRGVQETQYFGPGTRLLVL.

The chain carries TRBV5-6 and TRBJ1-2; D perhaps matches TRBD1 (6 bases). The CDR3 spans 16 residues. Between the trimmed V and J ends, which lost 0 bases and 4 bases, there was a span of 16 bases. CDR1 is SGHDT, CDR2 YYEEEE, per germline. The CDR3 DNA reads TGTGCCAGCAGCTTGGTTACGGGGGGCGCTGGCTATGGCTACACCTTC. Translating gives CASSLVTGGAGYGYTF.

This chain joins TRBV4-1 and TRBJ2-7, with D possibly TRBD2 on 5 matching bases. In germline, CDR1 is MGHRA, CDR2 YSYEKL. V was shortened by 0 bases and J by 3 bases, with 9 bases between the two germline ends. The CDR3 contains 14 residues. The CDR3 nucleotides are TGCGCCAGCAGCCAAGACCGGGGAAACTACGAGCAGTACTTC. This codes for CASSQDRGNYEQYF.

The chain is built from TRBV11-3 and TRBJ1-6; D remains ambiguous. Germline values: CDR1 SGHNT, CDR2 YENEEA. V lost 6 bases, J lost 6 bases, and 9 bases lay in between. The CDR3 is made up of 13 amino acids. CDR3 in DNA: TGTGCCAGCAGGGCGGACTTTAATTCACCCCTCCACTTT. Amino acid sequence: CASRADFNSPLHF.

Only one count was recorded for this clone. V is TRBV18 and J is TRBJ2-1; possible D gene TRBD2, 5 bases. With 11 bases removed from V and 8 bases from J, the gap between germline ends came to 16 bases. There are 12 residues in the CDR3. Per germline, CDR1 KGHSH and CDR2 LQKENI. CDR3: CAGEGEDDEQFF. In DNA form, the CDR3 reads TGTGCCGGAGAGGGAGAGGATGATGAGCAGTTCTTC.

The rearrangement uses TRBV4-2 and TRBJ1-3, with D uncertain. This CDR3 has 15 amino acids. V was cut by 3 bases and J by 4 bases, with 13 bases left in between. Germline V gene lookup returns CDR1 LGHNA and CDR2 YNFKEQ. This CDR3 reads CASSHAAALGNTIYF. The CDR3 coding sequence is TGTGCCAGCAGCCACGCGGCTGCTCTCGGAAACACCATATATTTT.

This clone turned up a few times. The chain carries TRBV5-1 and TRBJ1-1; TRBD1 matches 7 bases. CDR1 is SGHRS and CDR2 is YFSETQ in the germline V gene. This CDR3 has 15 amino acids. Trimming took 5 bases from V and 5 from J; bases not matched to a gene: 12. This CDR3 is CASRPGTASLTEAFF. CDR3 sequence (DNA): TGCGCCAGCAGACCCGGGACAGCAAGTTTGACTGAAGCTTTCTTT.

The J gene is TRBJ2-1, the V gene TRBV21-1; TRBD1, as called in the table, went unchecked against the DNA. TRBV21-1 is reported as a pseudogene. The CDR3 has 15 amino acids. The CDR3 loop reads CASSKAGQPYNEQFF. The CDR3, as DNA: TGTGCCAGCAGCAAAGCGGGACAGCCCTACAATGAGCAGTTCTTC.

J is TRBJ1-1 and V is TRBV14; 9 bases match TRBD1. This CDR3 comprises 17 residues. The V segment lost 5 bases and the J segment 1 base; nucleotides outside the gene matches: 11. Germline values: CDR1 SGHDN, CDR2 FVKESK. CDR3 bases: TGTGCCAGCAGCAATTTCCCGGGACAGGGTCGGAACACTGAAGCTTTCTTT. Translated, it gives CASSNFPGQGRNTEAFF.

This clone was seen a few times. The V and J genes are TRBV19 and TRBJ1-6; 8 nucleotides line up with TRBD1. Germline lookup yields CDR1 LNHDA and CDR2 SQIVND (reference sequence). Germline trimming cut 7 bases from V and 7 bases from J; bases unmatched to any gene: 6. This CDR3 has 14 amino acids. The CDR3 sequence: CASNRDRINSPLHF. CDR3 coding DNA: TGTGCCAGTAACCGGGACAGGATAAATTCACCCCTCCACTTT.

This chain connects TRBV28 to TRBJ2-6, with D hard to call. The V gene's germline CDR1 is MDHEN and CDR2 SYDVKM. Trimming cost V 8 bases and J 1 base, with 9 bases left between them. This CDR3 comprises 14 residues. The CDR3 DNA reads as TGTGCCAGCTATCGAGCTTCTGGGGCCAACGTCCTGACTTTC. As protein: CASYRASGANVLTF.

This sequence joins TRBV10-3 and TRBJ1-2; possibly TRBD1 for D (6 bases). This CDR3 region has 13 residues. The germline V gene encodes CDR1 ENHRY and CDR2 SYGVKD. V was shortened by 0 bases and J by 7 bases, with 9 bases between the two germline ends. CDR3 coding DNA: TGTGCCATCAGTGAGTCGCAGGGGCTTGGCTACACCTTC. Its translation: CAISESQGLGYTF.

The V and J genes are TRBV11-2 and TRBJ2-3, with D possibly TRBD1 on 5 matching bases. Per germline, CDR1 SGHAT and CDR2 FQNNGV. Trimming shortened V by 5 bases and J by 2 bases, and 14 bases separated the two germline ends. The CDR3 loop spans 15 amino acids. The CDR3 is CASSPQGVPTDTQYF. CDR3 in DNA: TGTGCCAGCAGCCCCCAAGGGGTTCCCACAGATACGCAGTATTTT. The full variable domain, in which reference TRBV11-2 and TRBJ2-3 provide the parts outside the CDR3, is EAGVAQSPRYKIIEKRQSVAFWCNPISGHATLYWYQQILGQGPKLLIQFQNNGVVDDSQLPKDRFSAERLKGVDSTLKIQPAKLEDSAVYLCASSPQGVPTDTQYFGPGTRLTVL.

This clone was seen just once. The genes are TRBV27 and TRBJ1-2; the D gene is possibly TRBD1 (6 bases). CDR3 length: 17 residues. Germline lookup yields CDR1 MNHEY and CDR2 SMNVEV (reference sequence). V was pared by 3 bases and J by 0 bases, with 17 bases between. This CDR3 is CASSFSKPGAPNYGYTF. The CDR3 DNA reads as TGTGCCAGCAGTTTCTCGAAGCCAGGGGCTCCTAACTATGGCTACACCTTC.

This clone was seen a handful of times. This chain joins TRBV19 and TRBJ2-1, with 8 positions matching TRBD2. This CDR3 contains 13 residues. With 3 bases clipped from V and 10 bases from J, the junction kept 5 bases outside the gene matches. From germline, CDR1 is LNHDA and CDR2 SQIVND (reference sequence). This chain's CDR3 is CASSIAPGGEQFF. CDR3 sequence (DNA): TGTGCCAGTAGTATCGCTCCGGGAGGGGAGCAGTTCTTC.

V and J are TRBV6-5 and TRBJ1-1; D perhaps matches TRBD1 (5 bases). The V and J ends lost 4 bases and 0 bases respectively, with 9 bases between them. The CDR3 spans 14 residues. Per germline, CDR1 MNHEY and CDR2 SVGAGI. This chain's CDR3 is CASSSTAMNTEAFF. In nucleotides, the CDR3 is TGTGCCAGCAGTTCGACAGCAATGAACACTGAAGCTTTCTTT.

Written as DNA, the CDR3 is TGTGCCAGCAGTGAACGCGCTAGCGGGGGGGCAAGGTCAGATACGCAGTATTTT. It translates to CASSERASGGARSDTQYF. The gene calls are TRBV6-1 and TRBJ2-3, with 12 bases aligning to TRBD2. Looked up from germline, CDR1 is MNHNS and CDR2 is SASEGT. The CDR3 runs 18 residues. Unmatched junction bases numbered 10, after V lost 2 bases and J lost 4 bases.

This rearrangement joins TRBV9 to TRBJ1-2; tentative D call: TRBD1 (6 bases). The CDR3 runs 15 residues. CDR1 and CDR2 from the germline V gene are SGDLS and YYNGEE. V dropped 4 bases and J dropped 4 bases, with 17 bases sitting between them. The CDR3 loop is CASSIRQDPIYGYTF. The CDR3 bases are TGTGCCAGCAGCATCAGACAGGATCCCATCTATGGCTACACCTTC.